The present TCR beta chain was sequenced within a study of beta chain features in type 1 diabetes. The study's findings and limits: VDJ junctions sequenced from type 1 diabetes patients showed fewer insertions and more deletions. A PCR bias possibly favoring shorter templates would apply equally to patients and controls. Patients' naive, central memory and Treg TCRB repertoires seemed closer to one another than those of healthy donors.

Expressed TCRB transcripts were sequenced because the isolated RNA had all been reverse transcribed beforehand. Reads from naive, central memory and regulatory T cell samples averaged around 3.7 million. Method: immunoSEQ multiplex PCR; TCRdb's copy keeps in-frame clones and lacks some. The sample lists fewer than 350,000 clones, under 8.5% occurring once. This CDR3 comprises 14 residues. The germline V and J ends were trimmed by 5 bases and 6 bases, with 13 bases remaining between them. Germline CDR1 and CDR2: LNHNV and YYDKDF (reference sequence). This clone has just a few counts. The antigen is not known.

Sequencing input: central memory CD4+ T cells from blood. The clonotype was recovered from a woman younger than 30 in good health. The chain recombines TRBV15 with TRBJ2-2; D call uncertain. The CDR3 loop is CATSRLSSAGELFF. The DNA for the CDR3 is TGTGCCACCAGCCGGCTCTCCTCCGCCGGGGAGCTGTTTTTT.